The source of this T cell receptor (beta chain) is a study of OX40 agonist ivuxolimab in advanced cancers. Study-level information: Patients received ivuxolimab, an agonistic anti-OX40 (CD134) antibody. The patients received ivuxolimab by intravenous route every 2 weeks at 0.01 to 10 mg/kg.

Patients were excluded for autoimmune disease history or systemic immunosuppression. This clone turned up a few times. With 3 bases removed from V and 3 bases from J, the gap between germline ends came to 5 bases. The germline V gene has CDR1 SQVTM and CDR2 ANQGSEA. The CDR3 is 12 amino acids. Data came from immunoSEQ multiplex PCR; TCRdb stores just in-frame clones and leaves some out. The sample has roughly 90,000 clones, 80% to 90% seen once; the top ten hold just under 0.8%. This sequence was found in an adult with an advanced solid tumor such as melanoma, head and neck, liver or kidney cancer. The input for sequencing was CD4+ or CD8+ T cells sorted from blood, taken in a trial of the OX40 agonist ivuxolimab. The gene calls are TRBV29-1 and TRBJ1-4; D unresolved. The CDR3 reads CSVEAANEKLFF. CDR3 in DNA: TGCAGCGTTGAGGCAGCTAATGAAAAACTGTTTTTT.